This T cell receptor (beta chain) is drawn from a study of cytomegalovirus exposure and HLA in healthy donors. Study conclusions and caveats: Further analysis, carried out later, found HLA-associated TCR beta chains more clonally expanded than equally common other chains. The classifier reportedly diagnosed cytomegalovirus status with high sensitivity and specificity.

Concerning this clone: Antigen: not known.

CDR3 length: 15 amino acids. Germline V CDR1 and CDR2: SGHAT, FQNNGV. Trimming took 2 bases from V and 4 from J; bases not matched to a gene: 6. The PCR had 60 Vbeta and 13 Jbeta primers. Produced via immunoSEQ multiplex PCR; TCRdb's table is partial and in-frame only. The sample consists of approximately 100,000 clones, about 80% of them appearing once. Each donor was healthy, and each was a bone marrow donor. The rearrangement joins TRBV11-2 to TRBJ1-1; TRBD1 agrees at 8 bases. The sample was PBMCs. The source is a female donor in good health and CMV-seropositive. The CDR3 DNA reads TGTGCCAGCAGCTTAAGGGGACAGGACTCCACTGAAGCTTTCTTT. This encodes CASSLRGQDSTEAFF.